This T cell receptor beta chain originates from a study of blood T cells in healthy people across ages. For the second PCR, which ran for roughly 6 to 12 cycles, a sample-barcoded 5' primer and a J-beta primer mix were used. TCRdb recomputed calls from the 5' RACE reads with MiXCR, one row per CDR3 protein. Of roughly 800,000 distinct CDR3 sequences listed, more than 45% are singletons. The study's findings and limits: Roughly linear age-related decline in beta diversity appeared, significant by age around 40. Both higher diversity and more naive CD4+ cells marked long-lived donors when set against aged donors.

The CDR3 totals 17 residues. Germline trimming cut 5 bases from V and 5 bases from J; bases unmatched to any gene: 13. CDR1 is MNHEY, CDR2 SMNVEV, per germline (reference sequence). As concerns this clonotype: Its antigen is as yet unknown.

Sequenced sample: blood. The V gene is TRBV27, the J gene TRBJ2-5, with TRBD2 matching 11 bases. This TCR was sampled from a man aged 25 to 40 in good health. The CDR3 DNA reads TGTGCCAGCAGTCTAACCCGTAGCGGGAGGGAGAAGGAGACCCAGTACTTC. This gives the protein CASSLTRSGREKETQYF.